This TCR beta chain is drawn from a study of OX40 agonist ivuxolimab in advanced cancers. Background on the study: Every patient in dose escalation had hepatocellular carcinoma, melanoma, renal cell or head and neck cancer.

Some clones are missing from TCRdb's copy, which holds only in-frame ones; the method was immunoSEQ multiplex PCR. The sample carries roughly 89,000 clones, around 90% recorded once. CDR3 length equals 15 residues. After removal of 6 bases from V and 1 base from J, the junction contained 6 bases not matched to a gene. Germline V gene data show CDR1 as MDHEN and CDR2 as SYDVKM. The specimen comprised CD4+ or CD8+ T cells sorted from blood, sampled in a trial of the OX40 agonist ivuxolimab. This TCR derives from an adult with an advanced solid tumor such as melanoma, head and neck, liver or kidney cancer. The V gene is TRBV28, the J gene TRBJ2-3; 8 positions match TRBD1. The CDR3, as DNA: TGTGCCAGCAGCTCGCCGGGACAGGGCACAGATACGCAGTATTTT. Amino acids: CASSSPGQGTDTQYF. Variable domain in full (rest from reference TRBV28 and TRBJ2-3): DVKVTQSSRYLVKRTGEKVFLECVQDMDHENMFWYRQDPGLGLRLIYFSYDVKMKEKGDIPEGYSVSREKKERFSLILESASTNQTSMYLCASSSPGQGTDTQYFGPGTRLTVL.